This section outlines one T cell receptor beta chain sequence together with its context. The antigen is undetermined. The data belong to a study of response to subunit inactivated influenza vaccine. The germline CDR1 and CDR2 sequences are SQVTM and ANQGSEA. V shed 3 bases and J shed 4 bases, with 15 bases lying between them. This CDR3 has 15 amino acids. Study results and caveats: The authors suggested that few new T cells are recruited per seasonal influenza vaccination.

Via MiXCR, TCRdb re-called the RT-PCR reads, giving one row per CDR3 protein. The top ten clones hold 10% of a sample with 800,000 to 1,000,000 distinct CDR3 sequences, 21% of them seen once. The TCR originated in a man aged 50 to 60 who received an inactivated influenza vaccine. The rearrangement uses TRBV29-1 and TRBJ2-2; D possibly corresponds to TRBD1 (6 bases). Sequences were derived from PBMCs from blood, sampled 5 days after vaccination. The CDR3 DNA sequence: TGCAGCGTTGAGGGTTCAGGGGAGCCCACCGGGGAGCTGTTTTTT. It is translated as CSVEGSGEPTGELFF.